This T cell receptor (beta chain) was found in a study of cytomegalovirus exposure and HLA in healthy donors. Findings and limits, study-wide: The authors confirmed in vitro that three CMV-associated chains were specific for CMV antigens. Some public TCRs appeared in many individuals, while most sequences were rare. The study recorded 150 to 200 TCR beta chains that were cytomegalovirus-associated.

Germline CDR1 is SEHNR and CDR2 is FQNEAQ (reference sequence). Between the trimmed V and J ends, which lost 2 bases and 0 bases, there was a span of 14 bases. This CDR3 has 17 residues. Assay used: immunoSEQ multiplex PCR; TCRdb lists only in-frame clones, some missing. The sample has about 150,000 clones; about 80% are singletons. As for this clone: What it recognizes is unknown.

The donors were part of the approximately 120-subject validation cohort, which stood apart from the approximately 670-subject first cohort. Sequencing was performed on PBMCs. V is TRBV7-9 and J is TRBJ1-3; D uncertain. This receptor was taken from a man aged 25 to 40 in good health and CMV-seropositive. The CDR3 sequence: CASSLLAGKSSGNTIYF. For the CDR3, the DNA is TGTGCCAGCAGCTTACTGGCTGGCAAATCCTCTGGAAACACCATATATTTT.